This T cell receptor (beta chain) was retrieved from a study of beta chain features in type 1 diabetes. Reverse transcribing all isolated RNA meant expressed TCRB transcripts were sequenced. Libraries were prepared by immunoSEQ multiplex PCR; TCRdb keeps only in-frame clonotypes and omits some of them. Of about 360,000 clones in the sample, approximately 12% were seen once. Trimming removed 2 bases at V and 5 bases at J, with 16 bases between. The CDR3 is made up of 16 amino acids. CDR1 KGHSH and CDR2 LQKENI come from the germline V gene. This TCR derives from a man in his late teens or twenties in good health. The V gene is TRBV18, the J gene TRBJ2-1, with D tentatively TRBD1 (5 bases). The sequencing sample was made of naive CD4+ T cells from blood. In DNA form, the CDR3 reads TGTGCCAGCTCACCATACAGGACCTTCAAGGACAATGAGCAGTTCTTC. It translates to CASSPYRTFKDNEQFF.